Listed here are 10 T cell receptor beta chains from one sample, sequenced in a study of T cell responses to AZD1222 COVID-19 vaccine. The protocol was immunoSEQ multiplex PCR, while the TCRdb copy is restricted to in-frame clones and leaves out a portion. The sample contains 200,000 to 250,000 clones, 90% to 95% of which appear only once. The source material was peripheral blood, sampled on day 0 of MenACWY control vaccination. The origin of the receptors is an adult in good health.

V and J are TRBV7-9 and TRBJ1-2; unclear D gene. The CDR3 covers 14 residues. Trimming shortened V by 5 bases and J by 4 bases, and 14 bases separated the two germline ends. The germline CDR1 and CDR2 sequences are SEHNR and FQNEAQ (reference sequence). CDR3 in DNA: TGTGCCAGCAGCCCCCCCCTCCCTGGCTATGGCTACACCTTC. Protein sequence: CASSPPLPGYGYTF.

V usage is TRBV28 and J usage is TRBJ2-3; TRBD1 might be the D (6 bases). The CDR3 extends over 14 amino acids. Germline lookup yields CDR1 MDHEN and CDR2 SYDVKM. V was pared by 2 bases and J by 4 bases, with 10 bases between. The CDR3 loop reads CASSLQGIPDTQYF. The DNA for the CDR3 is TGTGCCAGCAGTTTACAGGGGATTCCAGATACGCAGTATTTT.

This rearrangement joins TRBV29-1 to TRBJ1-1, with 8 bases fitting TRBD1. There are 16 residues in the CDR3. The germline V gene encodes CDR1 SQVTM and CDR2 ANQGSEA. The ends lost 5 bases at V and 5 bases at J; junction bases unmatched: 16. CDR3 bases: TGCAGCGTTTACTATTTTAAACAGGGGGAAGGGACTGAAGCTTTCTTT. Its protein product is CSVYYFKQGEGTEAFF.

V gene TRBV27 combines with J gene TRBJ1-2; no definite D call. Germline assignment: CDR1 MNHEY and CDR2 SMNVEV (reference sequence). CDR3 length: 16 amino acids. Trimming removed 5 bases at V and 4 bases at J, with 20 bases between. This chain's CDR3 is CASSAIRSGLGYGYTF. CDR3 sequence (DNA): TGTGCCAGCAGTGCTATCCGGAGCGGGTTGGGCTATGGCTACACCTTC.

This sequence joins TRBV5-5 and TRBJ2-1, with D possibly matching TRBD1 (5 bases). From germline, CDR1 is SGHKS and CDR2 YYEKEE (reference sequence). Trimming took off 3 bases at V and 0 bases at J, with 10 bases between the two ends. The CDR3 has 15 residues. CDR3 nucleotides: TGTGCCAGCAGCTGGGGCCCAAGCTCCTACAATGAGCAGTTCTTC. The encoded protein is CASSWGPSSYNEQFF.

J is TRBJ2-7 and V is TRBV5-1, with TRBD2 matching 10 bases. Germline-derived CDR1 and CDR2 are SGHRS and YFSETQ. V was clipped by 2 bases and J by 0 bases; unmatched bases: 2. The CDR3 runs 15 residues. As DNA, the CDR3 is TGCGCCAGCAGCTTTCTAGCGGGGGACTCCTACGAGCAGTACTTC. This codes for CASSFLAGDSYEQYF.

The chain couples TRBV18 to TRBJ2-5, with 10 bases fitting TRBD2. The V segment lost 6 bases and the J segment 1 base; nucleotides outside the gene matches: 5. The germline V gene has CDR1 KGHSH and CDR2 LQKENI. The CDR3 is made up of 15 amino acids. The DNA of the CDR3 is TGTGCCAGCTCCGGTGGACTAGCGGCCCAAGAGACCCAGTACTTC. Translating it yields CASSGGLAAQETQYF. The entire variable domain, with the rest obtained from reference TRBV18 and TRBJ2-5, is as follows: NAGVMQNPRHLVRRRGQEARLRCSPMKGHSHVYWYRQLPEEGLKFMVYLQKENIIDESGMPKERFSAEFPKEGPSILRIQQVVRGDSAAYFCASSGGLAAQETQYFGPGTRLLVL.

CDR3 residues: CASSLNADTIYF. The DNA of the CDR3 is TGTGCCAGCAGTTTAAACGCGGACACCATATATTTT. V gene TRBV12-3 or TRBV12-4 combines with J gene TRBJ1-3; D is uncertain. V lost 2 bases, J lost 8 bases, and 7 bases lay in between. This CDR3 spans 12 amino acids.

The chain is built from TRBV4-2 and TRBJ2-5, with 11 bases identical to TRBD2. Trimming removed 0 bases from V and 0 bases from J; junction bases left unmatched: 6. The CDR3 spans 18 residues. The germline V gene has CDR1 LGHNA and CDR2 YNFKEQ. The CDR3 DNA follows: TGTGCCAGCAGCCAAGATTTTTTTAGCGGGGGGGACCAAGAGACCCAGTACTTC. Protein: CASSQDFFSGGDQETQYF.

The chain uses TRBV6-5 and TRBJ1-2; no clear D. Germline values: CDR1 MNHEY, CDR2 SVGAGI. Trimming cost V 2 bases and J 7 bases, with 8 bases left between them. There are 12 residues in the CDR3. CDR3 region: CASSYGGRGYTF. The CDR3 DNA reads TGTGCCAGCAGTTACGGCGGTCGTGGCTACACCTTC.